The rows below give T cell receptor beta chains drawn from one sample of a study of early T cells in non-severe SARS-CoV-2 infection. MiXCR, run by TCRdb on the 5' RACE reads, gives a single entry per CDR3 protein. Here the sample spans around 81,000 distinct CDR3 sequences, 14% being singletons. Specimen: whole blood. The receptors come from an adult who was a healthcare worker with PCR-confirmed SARS-CoV-2 infection or an uninfected control (not recorded which). Each CDR3 is given with its conserved first and last residue. A D gene is named only where the DNA matches it firmly.

v_gene	d_gene	j_gene	CDR3aa
TRBV7-2	NA	TRBJ1-3	CASSRGGENSGNTIYF
TRBV5-1	TRBD2	TRBJ2-7	CASSSGLAGFYEQYF
TRBV28	NA	TRBJ2-7	CASTEGSSAYEQYF
TRBV6-4	NA	TRBJ2-7	CAPRVGVYEQYF
TRBV15	NA	TRBJ2-7	CATSRDSYEQYF
TRBV20-1	NA	TRBJ2-3	CSAPESSTDTQYF
TRBV6-4	NA	TRBJ1-1	CASSDRDGAEAFF
TRBV20-1	TRBD2	TRBJ2-2	CSARSPREAGELFF
TRBV9	NA	TRBJ1-4	CASSVGGVEQRNEKLFF
TRBV25-1	NA	TRBJ2-3	CASSEYGSSTDTQYF
TRBV6-4	TRBD1	TRBJ2-1	CASSDSGGGQIDEQFF
TRBV29-1	NA	TRBJ2-1	CSGRDYNEQFF
TRBV7-3	NA	TRBJ2-3	CASSLWGNTDTQYF
TRBV11-2	NA	TRBJ2-6	CASSLRQANLITGANVLTF
TRBV5-5	TRBD2	TRBJ2-1	CASSQGGAIAGNEQFF
TRBV20-1	NA	TRBJ2-7	CSATLTPFLGEQYF
TRBV30	NA	TRBJ1-3	CAWSSNSGNTIYF
TRBV5-1	NA	TRBJ2-5	CASSLDVGAEETQYF
TRBV29-1	TRBD1	TRBJ1-1	CSGGQGRAEAFF
TRBV29-1	NA	TRBJ2-3	CSVLAGLSVDTQYF
TRBV23-1	NA	TRBJ2-2	CASSQSPSGRSPRELFF
TRBV7-2	NA	TRBJ2-7	CASSSVQGYEQYF
TRBV11-1	TRBD2	TRBJ2-1	CASSPGLGVHNEQFF
TRBV7-3	NA	TRBJ2-3	CASSPSLSSTDTQYF
TRBV5-1	NA	TRBJ2-3	CASSFSRADTQYF
TRBV6-2/TRBV6-3	TRBD2	TRBJ2-1	CASSLMTSGGYEQAYNEQFF
TRBV5-4	TRBD2	TRBJ2-1	CASTQTSGGMEQFF
TRBV7-2	TRBD2	TRBJ2-3	CASTQAGGSTDTQYF
TRBV5-1	NA	TRBJ2-1	CASSLDSIDEQFF